This entry lists 20 T cell receptor beta chains sequenced from one sample in a study of control samples from healthy donors and cancer patients. Profiling relied on immunoSEQ multiplex PCR, and the TCRdb table lists in-frame clones only, not all of them. There are 390,000 or so clones in the sample; roughly 90% occur only once, and 5.5% to 8% lies in the top ten. Sequences were obtained from PBMCs. The receptor source for this set is a man aged 35 to 55 with head and neck cancer.

In the case of this clone: An end of the junction does not agree with germline; a read error may underlie this. The chain combines TRBV29-1 with TRBJ1-3; 7 bases line up with TRBD1. This CDR3 is 14 amino acids long. The germline CDR1 and CDR2 sequences are SQVTM and ANQGSEA. This CDR3 is CSVRNRGSGDTIYF. CDR3 nucleotides: TGCAGCGTGAGGAACAGGGGTTCTGGAGACACCATATATTTT.

This chain links TRBV2 with TRBJ2-5; D gene ambiguous. This CDR3 is built from 11 residues. CDR1 and CDR2 (germline): SNHLY, FYNNEI. V lost 5 bases, J lost 5 bases, and 6 bases lay in between. The CDR3 region has the DNA TGTGCCAGCAGTCCGCGGGAGACCCAGTACTTC. It yields the protein CASSPRETQYF.

The rearrangement uses TRBV12-5 and TRBJ2-3; D not certain. This CDR3 comprises 13 residues. Trimming shortened V by 1 base and J by 6 bases, and 8 bases separated the two germline ends. Germline CDR1 LGHNT, CDR2 FRNRAP. CDR3 region: CASGLARADTQYF. CDR3 bases: TGTGCTAGTGGTTTGGCACGAGCGGATACGCAGTATTTT.

The genes are TRBV3-1 (or the pseudogene TRBV3-2) and TRBJ2-7; D possibly corresponds to TRBD1 (5 bases). The CDR3 contains 14 residues. From germline, CDR1 is LGHDT and CDR2 YNNKEL (reference sequence). V lost 1 base and J 3 bases, leaving 10 bases between the germline ends. DNA for the CDR3: TGTGCCAGCAGCCAAGTCGCAGGGAACTACGAGCAGTACTTC. Its translation is CASSQVAGNYEQYF.

This clone is a singleton in its sample. The chain carries TRBV7-9 and TRBJ2-3; no clear D gene. Deletions cut 3 bases from V and 4 bases from J, with 11 bases between. The V gene's germline CDR1 is SEHNR and CDR2 FQNEAQ (reference sequence). The CDR3 is made up of 14 amino acids. In DNA form, the CDR3 reads TGTGCCAGCAGCTTGTCCCAGGCCGCAGATACGCAGTATTTT. It codes for CASSLSQAADTQYF.

This chain links TRBV18 with TRBJ1-5; TRBD1 might be the D (5 bases). Germline CDR1 and CDR2: KGHSH and LQKENI. The CDR3 spans 18 residues. Trimming left V 4 bases short and J 0 bases short, with 19 bases between. The CDR3 sequence is CASSLMPGTENSNQPQHF. CDR3 sequence (DNA): TGTGCCAGCTCACTCATGCCCGGGACTGAAAATAGCAATCAGCCCCAGCATTTT.

CDR3 in DNA: TGTGCCAGCAGCCCGACCCGAGGTGAGCAGTTCTTC. It translates to CASSPTRGEQFF. The rearrangement uses TRBV7-2 and TRBJ2-1; D is ambiguous. The CDR3 loop spans 12 amino acids. Germline values: CDR1 SGHTA, CDR2 FQGNSA. Deletions cut 5 bases from V and 9 bases from J, with 11 bases between.

This sequence joins TRBV7-3 and TRBJ1-6, with D possibly matching TRBD1 (6 bases). The CDR3 covers 16 residues. The V and J ends lost 3 bases and 2 bases respectively, with 11 bases between them. Germline CDR1 reads SGHTA; CDR2 reads FQGTGA. As DNA, the CDR3 is TGTGCCAGCAGCTTGGGCGGGGACACCTATAATTCACCCCTCCACTTT. This translates into CASSLGGDTYNSPLHF.

The V call is TRBV28, the J call TRBJ2-3; 8 bases fit TRBD2. V gave up 6 bases and J gave up 4 bases; unmatched junction bases: 9. CDR1 is MDHEN and CDR2 is SYDVKM in the germline V gene. There are 15 residues in the CDR3. The CDR3: CASSRGLAVPDTQYF. For the CDR3, the DNA is TGTGCCAGCAGCCGAGGACTAGCCGTGCCAGATACGCAGTATTTT. Based on the CDR3 plus reference TRBV28 and TRBJ2-3, the full variable domain is DVKVTQSSRYLVKRTGEKVFLECVQDMDHENMFWYRQDPGLGLRLIYFSYDVKMKEKGDIPEGYSVSREKKERFSLILESASTNQTSMYLCASSRGLAVPDTQYFGPGTRLTVL.

The chain has TRBV6-5 and TRBJ1-2; 7 bases map to TRBD1. Germline loops: CDR1 MNHEY, CDR2 SVGAGI. Trimming at V came to 4 bases and at J to 4 bases, leaving 12 bases not matched to a gene. CDR3 length: 16 residues. CDR3 nucleotides: TGTGCCAGCAGTTCCGGGGCGCGAACAGGGGTCTATGGCTACACCTTC. Amino acids: CASSSGARTGVYGYTF.

The chain employs TRBV28 and TRBJ1-1; 11 nucleotides line up with TRBD1. In germline, CDR1 is MDHEN, CDR2 SYDVKM. V shed 1 base and J 4 bases; nucleotides not matched to a gene: 2. This CDR3 contains 15 residues. CDR3 in amino acids: CASSLFGTGGTEAFF. CDR3 nucleotide sequence: TGTGCCAGCAGTTTATTTGGGACAGGGGGCACTGAAGCTTTCTTT.

The genes are TRBV2 and TRBJ1-3; no definite D call. CDR3 length equals 13 residues. The germline gives CDR1 SNHLY, CDR2 FYNNEI. V lost 0 bases and J 2 bases, leaving 2 bases between the germline ends. DNA of the CDR3: TGTGCCAGCAGTGAAGCCACTGGAAACACCATATATTTT. Its translation is CASSEATGNTIYF.

The rearrangement links TRBV7-2 to TRBJ1-6, with TRBD1 matching over 9 bases. The CDR3 has 15 amino acids. Trimming took 6 bases from V and 7 from J; bases not matched to a gene: 7. Germline CDR1 SGHTA, CDR2 FQGNSA. As DNA, the CDR3 is TGTGCCAGCAGGGATCGGACAGGGGAGAATTCACCCCTCCACTTT. Translating gives CASRDRTGENSPLHF. The variable domain in full, completed from reference TRBV7-2 and TRBJ1-6, reads GAGVSQSPSNKVTEKGKDVELRCDPISGHTALYWYRQSLGQGLEFLIYFQGNSAPDKSGLPSDRFSAERTGGSVSTLTIQRTQQEDSAVYLCASRDRTGENSPLHFGNGTRLTVT.

The chain is built from TRBV19 and TRBJ1-2; 9 bases line up with TRBD1. Per the germline V gene, CDR1 is LNHDA and CDR2 is SQIVND (reference sequence). V shed 7 bases and J 8 bases; nucleotides not matched to a gene: 8. The CDR3 is made up of 13 amino acids. CDR3: CASTWRDRDGYTF. The CDR3 DNA sequence: TGTGCCAGTACCTGGCGGGACAGGGACGGCTACACCTTC.

The chain couples TRBV19 to TRBJ1-5; weak D call: TRBD1 (5 bases). V was clipped by 7 bases and J by 2 bases, with 21 bases between them. The germline gives CDR1 LNHDA, CDR2 SQIVND (reference sequence). This CDR3 is 17 amino acids long. The CDR3 DNA is TGTGCCAGTACGGGGTGGGACGCGGACCCCGGCAATCAGCCCCAGCATTTT. This encodes CASTGWDADPGNQPQHF.

This chain uses TRBV28 with TRBJ1-2; 10 bases are a match to TRBD1. Unmatched junction bases numbered 10, after V lost 5 bases and J lost 4 bases. This CDR3 region has 16 residues. Germline CDR1 reads MDHEN; CDR2 reads SYDVKM. CDR3 amino acids: CASSPRTGGLSYGYTF. The CDR3 nucleotides are TGTGCCAGCAGTCCCAGGACAGGGGGACTTTCCTATGGCTACACCTTC.

The rearrangement uses TRBV7-9 and TRBJ2-1; TRBD2 matches at 13 bases. Germline V gene data show CDR1 as SEHNR and CDR2 as FQNEAQ (reference sequence). The V segment lost 5 bases and the J segment 9 bases; nucleotides outside the gene matches: 10. This CDR3 comprises 16 residues. The CDR3 sequence is CASSPGLAGLRGEQFF. The CDR3 bases are TGTGCCAGCAGCCCGGGACTAGCGGGGCTACGGGGTGAGCAGTTCTTC.

In this sample, this clone turned up once. The CDR3 protein is CASSLTGGELHNEQFF. CDR3 coding DNA: TGTGCCAGCAGCTTAACAGGTGGCGAACTTCACAATGAGCAGTTCTTC. The rearrangement links TRBV7-3 to TRBJ2-1; D is unclear. V lost 0 bases to trimming and J lost 5 bases, with 14 bases between them. The germline CDR1 and CDR2 sequences are SGHTA and FQGTGA. This CDR3 is built from 16 residues.

The chain couples TRBV6-1 to TRBJ1-2; 7 bases are shared with TRBD1. The CDR3 is made up of 15 amino acids. J was trimmed by 1 base and V by 3 bases; bases with no gene match: 5. Germline V gives CDR1 MNHNS, CDR2 SASEGT. The DNA for the CDR3 is TGTGCCAGCAGTGACCGACAGGGAATTAACTATGGCTACACCTTC. The encoded protein is CASSDRQGINYGYTF.

The J gene is TRBJ2-7, the V gene TRBV5-5, with D perhaps TRBD1 (6 bases). V was shortened by 0 bases and J by 3 bases, with 7 bases between the two germline ends. The CDR3 runs 13 residues. The germline V gene encodes CDR1 SGHKS and CDR2 YYEKEE (reference sequence). The CDR3 is CASSLGGLYEQYF. The CDR3 nucleotides are TGTGCCAGCAGCTTGGGGGGGCTCTACGAGCAGTACTTC.